The next 5 T cell receptor beta chains were all read from a single sample in a study of shared clonotypes between healthy human individuals. Here immunoSEQ multiplex PCR was the method, and the copy in TCRdb shows in-frame clones only, minus some. This table has about 2.1 million clones, around 95% appearing once. Naive CD8 cells were CD45RO-negative, positively selected for CCR7, excluding terminally differentiated effector memory CD45RA+ cells. Sequencing was performed on naive CD8+ T cells from PBMCs. These receptor sequences come from a man aged 18 to 30 in good health. Some clones in this sample may be carry-over from other donors' samples.

This clone occurred once. The genes are TRBV28 and TRBJ2-4, with D maybe TRBD1 (6 bases). The V end was cut by 5 bases, the J end by 1 base, with 27 bases between. This CDR3 spans 20 amino acids. CDR1 is MDHEN, CDR2 SYDVKM, per germline. CDR3 sequence: CASSPHTSDSLRGAKNIQYF. The CDR3 bases are TGTGCCAGCAGTCCTCACACATCGGACTCTCTAAGGGGGGCCAAAAACATTCAGTACTTC.

The chain recombines TRBV10-3 with TRBJ1-1; D possibly corresponds to TRBD1 (5 bases). Germline values: CDR1 ENHRY, CDR2 SYGVKD. The CDR3 is 14 amino acids. Between the trimmed V and J ends, which lost 10 bases and 4 bases, there was a span of 19 bases. The CDR3 here is CATSDRGEGTEAFF. The CDR3 DNA is TGTGCCACCTCGGATAGAGGGGAGGGCACTGAAGCTTTCTTT.

The chain joins TRBV7-2 to TRBJ1-3; D is undetermined. V gave up 1 base and J gave up 3 bases, with 10 bases separating them. The CDR3 extends over 15 amino acids. CDR1 SGHTA and CDR2 FQGNSA come from the germline V gene. The CDR3 region is CASSLGWEYGNTIYF. CDR3 coding DNA: TGTGCCAGCAGCTTAGGTTGGGAGTATGGAAACACCATATATTTT.

The gene calls are TRBV9 and TRBJ2-7; D possibly corresponds to TRBD2 (7 bases). The V gene lost 0 bases and the J gene lost 7 bases, with 14 bases spanning the gap. CDR3 length equals 14 residues. Germline loops: CDR1 SGDLS, CDR2 YYNGEE. CDR3 DNA sequence: TGTGCCAGCAGCGTAGCCCTCGGGGGGCTAGAGCAGTACTTC. Its translation is CASSVALGGLEQYF. Full variable domain (rest looked up from reference TRBV9 and TRBJ2-7): DSGVTQTPKHLITATGQRVTLRCSPRSGDLSVYWYQQSLDQGLQFLIQYYNGEERAKGNILERFSAQQFPDLHSELNLSSLELGDSALYFCASSVALGGLEQYFGPGTRLTVT.

The J gene is TRBJ1-2, the V gene TRBV2; the D gene is possibly TRBD1 (5 bases). The V end lost 0 bases, the J end lost 7 bases, and 15 bases lay between the germline ends. CDR3 length equals 15 residues. Germline-derived CDR1 and CDR2 are SNHLY and FYNNEI. CDR3 in amino acids: CASSEASILDSGYTF. CDR3 DNA: TGTGCCAGCAGTGAAGCCTCCATACTTGACAGTGGCTACACCTTC.